This T cell receptor (beta chain) stems from a study of T cell responses to AZD1222 COVID-19 vaccine. V shed 2 bases and J shed 3 bases, with 14 bases lying between them. CDR3 size: 15 residues. In germline, CDR1 is SGHTA, CDR2 FQGNSA. Sequenced by immunoSEQ multiplex PCR; TCRdb stores in-frame clones only, minus some. The sample yields some 98,000 clones, around nine tenths seen once. This clonotype originated in an adult who received the AZD1222 COVID-19 vaccine. This sequence joins TRBV7-2 and TRBJ2-7, with a tentative D call TRBD2 (5 bases). Source: peripheral blood, taken 28 days after the second AZD1222 dose. CDR3: CASSLIGLAGYEQYF. CDR3 in DNA: TGTGCCAGCAGCTTAATAGGCCTAGCCGGCTACGAGCAGTACTTC.